These T cell receptor beta chains were read from a single sample in a study of identical twins. TCRdb fed the 5' RACE reads into MiXCR, producing one record per CDR3 protein. This sample has roughly 230,000 distinct CDR3 sequences, with about 8% found just once. These same data were also listed under a study on yellow fever vaccine responses in identical twins.

The sequenced material came from CD8+ T cells sorted from blood. The source of these receptors is a woman in her late teens or twenties in good health. CDR3s include the opening cysteine and the closing phenylalanine or tryptophan. D genes are given only for firm matches. A clone size is listed for some rows: how often the clone was seen (once, few, many), or a class if it is expanded.

J,size,V,D,CDR3,DNA
TRBJ2-6,few,TRBV12-3/TRBV12-4,-,CASFGASTSGANVLTF,TGTGCTTCATTTGGGGCCTCGACTTCTGGGGCCAACGTCCTGACTTTC
TRBJ2-7,many,TRBV7-9,-,CASSTPGAYEQYF,TGTGCCAGCAGCACCCCGGGAGCCTACGAGCAGTACTTC
TRBJ2-7,few,TRBV7-9,-,CASSLGGIDPSYEQYF,TGTGCCAGCAGCTTAGGAGGAATAGACCCCTCCTACGAGCAGTACTTC
TRBJ2-5,few,TRBV27,-,CASSSATRRETQYF,TGTGCCAGCAGTTCCGCGACTAGGAGGGAGACCCAGTACTTC
TRBJ1-1,few,TRBV15,-,CATSIINTEAFF,TGTGCCACCAGCATCATTAACACTGAAGCTTTCTTT
TRBJ1-1,few,TRBV4-3,-,CASSQDKAGRTEAFF,TGCGCCAGCAGCCAAGATAAGGCAGGGAGAACTGAAGCTTTCTTT
TRBJ2-3,many,TRBV7-2,-,CASSSPPGLTQYF,TGTGCCAGCAGTTCACCACCGGGACTGACGCAGTATTTT
TRBJ2-7,many,TRBV12-3/TRBV12-4,TRBD2,CASSLGLAGGAYEQYF,TGTGCCAGCAGTTTGGGACTAGCGGGCGGTGCCTACGAGCAGTACTTC
TRBJ2-7,many,TRBV5-1,-,CASTSAGSYEQYF,TGCGCCAGCACTAGTGCCGGCTCCTACGAGCAGTACTTC
TRBJ2-7,many,TRBV4-2,-,CASSQDHMGAYEQYF,TGTGCCAGCAGCCAAGATCATATGGGGGCCTACGAGCAGTACTTC
TRBJ2-7,few,TRBV7-2,-,CASSERVTDWLLEQYF,TGTGCCAGCAGCGAAAGGGTTACGGACTGGCTCCTCGAGCAGTACTTC
TRBJ2-1,few,TRBV29-1,-,CSVEGLNGTEQFF,TGCAGCGTTGAAGGTTTAAATGGGACGGAGCAGTTCTTC
TRBJ2-7,-,TRBV11-1,-,CASSLFGPQTYNPTVEQYF,TGTGCCAGCAGCTTATTCGGACCGCAGACGTACAACCCGACGGTCGAGCAGTACTTC
TRBJ2-5,-,TRBV9,-,CASSVAGRGGETQYF,TGTGCCAGCAGCGTAGCCGGTAGGGGGGGGGAGACCCAGTACTTC
TRBJ2-1,many,TRBV20-1,-,CSAMYNEQFF,TGCAGTGCTATGTACAATGAGCAGTTCTTC
TRBJ2-1,few,TRBV7-6,TRBD1,CASSLGTGGTNEQFF,TGTGCCAGCAGCTTAGGGACAGGGGGGACCAATGAGCAGTTCTTC
TRBJ2-3,few,TRBV7-9,TRBD2,CASRSSGLTDTQYF,TGTGCCAGCAGGTCTAGCGGCCTCACAGATACGCAGTATTTT
TRBJ2-1,many,TRBV12-3/TRBV12-4,TRBD1,CASSQSGTGNYNEQFF,TGTGCCAGCAGCCAATCTGGGACAGGGAACTACAATGAGCAGTTCTTC
TRBJ2-2,many,TRBV6-2/TRBV6-3,-,CASNSPTNTGELFF,TGTGCCAGCAATAGTCCGACGAACACCGGGGAGCTGTTTTTT
TRBJ1-2,-,TRBV7-3,TRBD1,CASSYSTGDGYTF,TGTGCCAGCAGCTATTCGACAGGGGATGGCTACACCTTC
TRBJ2-1,many,TRBV29-1,TRBD2,CSGLAGGARPPYNEQFF,TGCAGCGGGCTAGCGGGAGGGGCCCGCCCACCTTACAATGAGCAGTTCTTC
TRBJ1-3,few,TRBV11-2,-,CASSLVLQGFSGNTIYF,TGTGCCAGCAGCTTAGTCTTACAGGGATTCTCTGGAAACACCATATATTTT
TRBJ2-7,-,TRBV20-1,TRBD1,CSATGGSDRGRNYEQYF,TGCAGTGCTACGGGGGGGAGCGACAGGGGGCGAAACTACGAGCAGTACTTC
TRBJ2-1,-,TRBV6-2/TRBV6-3,-,CASSHHTNSLSYNEQFF,TGTGCCAGCAGTCACCATACCAACAGTCTCTCCTACAATGAGCAGTTCTTC